This TCR beta chain came from a study of T cells in Graves' hyperthyroidism and ophthalmopathy. This clonotype was picked up many times. TCR beta CDR3 sequences were amplified from RNA transcripts. HTBI primers were used for first-round RT-PCR of the TCR CDR3. TCRdb re-analysed the multiplex PCR reads in MiXCR, keeping a single row per CDR3 protein. This table has approximately 740,000 distinct CDR3 sequences, around 13% appearing once. The CDR3 length is 14 residues. The germline gives CDR1 MNHEY, CDR2 SMNVEV (reference sequence). Losses at the gene ends were 0 bases for V and 4 bases for J; bases not matched to a gene: 2.

Sequencing was performed on blood. This sequence joins TRBV27 and TRBJ1-2; TRBD1 matches 7 bases. The clonotype originates from a woman between 18 and 30 years old with Graves' hyperthyroidism. The chain's CDR3 is CASSLSTGSYGYTF. CDR3 in DNA: TGTGCCAGCAGTTTATCGACAGGGTCCTATGGCTACACCTTC.